The 31 T cell receptor beta chains below come from one sample, sequenced in a study of blood T cell repertoires in COVID-19. Assay used: immunoSEQ multiplex PCR; TCRdb lists only in-frame clones, some missing. The sample contains 400,000 to 450,000 clones, around 90% of which appear only once. Sample: peripheral blood. Receptors were obtained from a man in his late teens or twenties with COVID-19, enrolled during active disease.

CDR3 DNA sequence: TGTGCCAGCAGTCAGGACTATACCACCGGGGAGCTGTTTTTT. It yields the protein CASSQDYTTGELFF. The chain couples TRBV7-2 to TRBJ2-2; D perhaps matches TRBD2 (6 bases). The ends were cut back, 6 bases at V and 4 bases at J, with 12 bases in the middle. Germline assignment: CDR1 SGHTA and CDR2 FQGNSA. This CDR3 region has 14 residues. Together with reference TRBV7-2 and TRBJ2-2, the CDR3 gives the full variable domain: GAGVSQSPSNKVTEKGKDVELRCDPISGHTALYWYRQSLGQGLEFLIYFQGNSAPDKSGLPSDRFSAERTGGSVSTLTIQRTQQEDSAVYLCASSQDYTTGELFFGEGSRLTVL.

The V gene is TRBV9, the J gene TRBJ1-6; 9 positions agree with TRBD1. Germline CDR1 reads SGDLS; CDR2 reads YYNGEE. The CDR3 extends over 16 amino acids. V was clipped by 4 bases and J by 8 bases; unmatched bases: 10. As DNA, the CDR3 is TGTGCCAGCAGCCAGAGGACAGGGGTTTCGGATTCACCCCTCCACTTT. It encodes CASSQRTGVSDSPLHF.

This clone has just one count. The chain joins TRBV7-6 to TRBJ2-1; 8 bases map to TRBD2. With 0 bases clipped from V and 5 bases from J, the junction kept 3 bases outside the gene matches. The CDR3 runs to 15 residues. Germline V lookup: CDR1 SGHVS, CDR2 FNYEAQ. Here the CDR3 DNA reads TGTGCCAGCAGCTTAGCGACGGGAGGGGACAATGAGCAGTTCTTC. Translating gives CASSLATGGDNEQFF.

The chain has TRBV5-6 and TRBJ1-3, with D hard to call. The CDR3 extends over 14 amino acids. Trimming removed 0 bases from V and 4 bases from J, with 8 bases in between. Germline V gene sequence: CDR1 SGHDT, CDR2 YYEEEE. The CDR3 here is CASSLDSGGNTIYF. DNA for the CDR3: TGTGCCAGCAGCTTGGACAGCGGGGGAAACACCATATATTTT.

V gene TRBV27 combines with J gene TRBJ1-5; 8 nucleotides align to TRBD1. Germline CDR1 MNHEY, CDR2 SMNVEV (reference sequence). This CDR3 has 18 amino acids. Losses at the gene ends were 8 bases for V and 0 bases for J; bases not matched to a gene: 15. CDR3 protein: CASQSLTGGGYSNQPQHF. CDR3 DNA: TGTGCCAGCCAAAGTCTTACAGGGGGGGGATATAGCAATCAGCCCCAGCATTTT.

The rearrangement links TRBV10-1 to TRBJ2-5; 12 bases are shared with TRBD1. Germline V gives CDR1 WNHNN, CDR2 SYGVQD (reference sequence). The V segment lost 0 bases and the J segment 5 bases; nucleotides outside the gene matches: 1. The CDR3 totals 15 residues. This chain's CDR3 is CASSESGTGGETQYF. The CDR3 region has the DNA TGCGCCAGCAGTGAGTCAGGGACAGGGGGCGAGACCCAGTACTTC.

The chain recombines TRBV4-1 with TRBJ2-5; 7 bases match TRBD1. The V and J ends lost 5 bases and 3 bases, in that order; junction bases with no gene match: 9. CDR1 is MGHRA and CDR2 is YSYEKL in the germline V gene. The CDR3 extends over 15 amino acids. The CDR3 here is CASSSPRGYEETQYF. CDR3 bases: TGCGCCAGCAGCTCCCCCAGGGGGTATGAAGAGACCCAGTACTTC.

This rearrangement joins TRBV11-3 to TRBJ2-2; the D gene is possibly TRBD2 (6 bases). The CDR3 loop spans 16 amino acids. The ends were cut back, 5 bases at V and 4 bases at J, with 17 bases in the middle. The germline V gene has CDR1 SGHNT and CDR2 YENEEA. The CDR3 reads CASSELGGIGTGELFF. The CDR3, as DNA: TGTGCCAGCAGCGAATTGGGGGGAATCGGCACCGGGGAGCTGTTTTTT.

CDR3 amino acids: CASAYSSYNSPLHF. The CDR3 DNA sequence: TGTGCCAGTGCCTATAGCTCCTATAATTCACCCCTCCACTTT. The chain is built from TRBV19 and TRBJ1-6, with D unresolved. Trimming left V 8 bases short and J 0 bases short, with 8 bases between. The germline gives CDR1 LNHDA, CDR2 SQIVND (reference sequence). CDR3 length equals 14 residues.

The chain joins TRBV7-9 to TRBJ1-6, with D possibly matching TRBD1 (6 bases). Germline loops: CDR1 SEHNR, CDR2 FQNEAQ (reference sequence). V was shortened by 2 bases and J by 1 base, with 12 bases between the two germline ends. The length of the CDR3 is 17 residues. The CDR3 protein is CASSLSSRGSYNSPLHF. CDR3 DNA: TGTGCCAGCAGCTTAAGCTCGAGGGGGTCCTATAATTCACCCCTCCACTTT.

V and J are TRBV15 and TRBJ2-1; no firm D call. Trimming pared 0 bases from V and 9 bases from J, leaving 9 bases between. Looked up from germline, CDR1 is LNHNV and CDR2 is YYDKDF (reference sequence). The CDR3 is 13 amino acids. CDR3 region: CATSRDLEREQFF. Here the CDR3 DNA reads TGTGCCACCAGCAGAGATCTCGAGCGTGAGCAGTTCTTC.

In its sample, this clone was seen once. The genes are TRBV12-3 or TRBV12-4 and TRBJ2-5; possible D gene TRBD2, 6 bases. V was pared by 3 bases and J by 5 bases, with 10 bases between. The CDR3 is 13 amino acids. The CDR3, as DNA: TGTGCCAGCAGTTTGGCTAGCGTGGAGACCCAGTACTTC. Protein product: CASSLASVETQYF.

The chain combines TRBV16 with TRBJ1-5; D ambiguous. The V gene lost 3 bases and the J gene lost 7 bases, with 25 bases spanning the gap. Germline V CDR1 and CDR2: KGHSY, FQNENV. The CDR3 runs to 18 residues. CDR3 nucleotide sequence: TGTGCCAGCAGCCAGGAGAGGGTTTTTAGGGAATTCGGACAGCCCCAGCATTTT. Translating gives CASSQERVFREFGQPQHF.

The V and J genes are TRBV4-1 and TRBJ1-5; D is perhaps TRBD1 (6 bases). The CDR3 totals 16 residues. Trimming pared 2 bases from V and 5 bases from J, leaving 16 bases between. Per the germline V gene, CDR1 is MGHRA and CDR2 is YSYEKL. The CDR3 DNA follows: TGCGCCAGCAGCCAACCACTCCGGGACAAGCATCAGCCCCAGCATTTT. It is translated as CASSQPLRDKHQPQHF.

The J gene is TRBJ1-4, the V gene TRBV24-1; D call uncertain. The CDR3 extends over 11 amino acids. Trimming stripped 6 bases from V and 8 bases from J, with 6 bases between. Germline CDR1 reads KGHDR; CDR2 reads SFDVKD. In nucleotides, the CDR3 is TGTGCCACCAGTACTGTCGAAAAACTGTTTTTT. As protein: CATSTVEKLFF.

The rearrangement links TRBV6-4 to TRBJ1-1, with D possibly matching TRBD1 (5 bases). The V and J ends lost 4 bases and 3 bases respectively, with 9 bases between them. The CDR3 contains 13 residues. The germline gives CDR1 MRHNA, CDR2 SNTAGT. For the CDR3, the DNA is TGTGCCAGCAGTGTGGACAAAGACACTGAAGCTTTCTTT. It encodes CASSVDKDTEAFF.

The V and J genes are TRBV13 and TRBJ2-3; 8 bases line up with TRBD1. This CDR3 comprises 14 residues. Trimming cost V 5 bases and J 3 bases; bases outside gene matches: 4. The V gene's germline CDR1 is PRHDT and CDR2 FYEKMQ (reference sequence). The CDR3 nucleotides read TGTGCCAGCAGCAGATGGACAGGGACAGATACGCAGTATTTT. Its translation is CASSRWTGTDTQYF.

V and J are TRBV19 and TRBJ2-1; 10 bases fit TRBD2. This CDR3 has 14 residues. The junction had 7 bases not matched to a gene; V was cut back by 5 bases and J by 9 bases. CDR1 LNHDA and CDR2 SQIVND come from the germline V gene (reference sequence). CDR3 bases: TGTGCCAGTAGTTCCCAGCGGGAGGGGGGTGAGCAGTTCTTC. Its protein product is CASSSQREGGEQFF.

The rearrangement links TRBV30 to TRBJ2-1; 14 nucleotides agree with TRBD2. CDR1 and CDR2 from the germline V gene are GTSNPN and SVGIG (reference sequence). Trimming at V came to 7 bases and at J to 10 bases, leaving 12 bases not matched to a gene. The CDR3 covers 15 residues. CDR3 in amino acids: CASTTSGRAPPEQFF. Here the CDR3 DNA reads TGTGCCTCGACGACTAGCGGGAGGGCCCCCCCCGAGCAGTTCTTC.

The chain couples TRBV4-1 to TRBJ2-1; TRBD1 matches at 11 bases. CDR3 length: 15 residues. Germline CDR1 reads MGHRA; CDR2 reads YSYEKL. J gave up 9 bases and V 0 bases, and 4 bases lay outside the gene matches. In DNA, the CDR3 is TGCGCCAGCAGCCAAGATCGGGACAGGGGGACTGAGCAGTTCTTC. It specifies CASSQDRDRGTEQFF.

This clone was detected only once. The rearrangement uses TRBV25-1 and TRBJ2-6; TRBD1 agrees at 12 bases. V gave up 6 bases and J gave up 3 bases; unmatched junction bases: 9. The CDR3 length is 18 residues. Germline values: CDR1 MGHDK, CDR2 SYGVNS. The CDR3 is CASRPTGQGAIGANVLTF. The CDR3 DNA reads as TGTGCCAGCAGACCTACGGGACAGGGGGCGATTGGGGCCAACGTCCTGACTTTC.

The chain recombines TRBV27 with TRBJ1-2, with 7 bases matching TRBD1. V was pared by 3 bases and J by 7 bases, with 5 bases of the junction left unmatched. The CDR3 totals 13 residues. Germline CDR1 reads MNHEY; CDR2 reads SMNVEV (reference sequence). The CDR3 loop reads CASSLLGGSGYTF. DNA of the CDR3: TGTGCCAGCAGTTTGTTAGGGGGCTCTGGCTACACCTTC.

The V gene is TRBV5-6, the J gene TRBJ2-3; 11 nucleotides agree with TRBD2. V dropped 2 bases and J dropped 3; count of bases not matched to a gene: 14. Germline CDR1 and CDR2: SGHDT and YYEEEE. This CDR3 is built from 19 residues. CDR3 in amino acids: CASSFGLAGGYFRTDTQYF. CDR3 in DNA: TGTGCCAGCAGCTTTGGTCTAGCGGGAGGATACTTCAGGACAGATACGCAGTATTTT.

This sequence joins TRBV5-6 and TRBJ1-5; 8 bases fit TRBD1. The CDR3 runs 13 residues. Germline V gives CDR1 SGHDT, CDR2 YYEEEE. For the CDR3, the DNA is TGTCCCGGACGGGACAGGTGGGGTCAGCCCCAGCATTTT. Translated, it gives CPGRDRWGQPQHF. Using reference TRBV5-6 and TRBJ1-5 for the parts outside the CDR3, the full variable domain is DAGVTQSPTHLIKTRGQQVTLRCSPKSGHDTVSWYQQALGQGPQFIFQYYEEEERQRGNFPDRFSGHQFPNYSSELNVNALLLGDSALYLCPGRDRWGQPQHFGDGTRLSIL.

The chain has TRBV5-4 and TRBJ1-3; D is unresolved. CDR1 is SGHNT and CDR2 is YYREEE in the germline V gene (reference sequence). The CDR3 extends over 14 amino acids. Trimming shortened V by 0 bases and J by 8 bases, and 12 bases separated the two germline ends. CDR3 protein: CASSLAQREHTIYF. Here the CDR3 DNA reads TGTGCCAGCAGCTTGGCCCAGAGGGAACACACCATATATTTT.

The rearrangement links TRBV6-5 to TRBJ2-7, with 10 bases lining up with TRBD1. J was trimmed by 2 bases and V by 8 bases; bases with no gene match: 9. This CDR3 is 15 amino acids long. Germline CDR1 reads MNHEY; CDR2 reads SVGAGI. CDR3 nucleotides: TGTGCCAGCGTAAAAACCGGGACAGGGGCCTACGAGCAGTACTTC. It codes for CASVKTGTGAYEQYF.

For the CDR3, the DNA is TGTGCCAGCAGTCCCCCCCTGGGGAGGGGGAGAACTGAAGCTTTCTTT. Its protein is CASSPPLGRGRTEAFF. The chain couples TRBV27 to TRBJ1-1, with D tentatively TRBD1 (6 bases). The CDR3 covers 16 residues. The germline V gene encodes CDR1 MNHEY and CDR2 SMNVEV (reference sequence). V lost 5 bases and J 5 bases, leaving 21 bases between the germline ends.

The chain links TRBV6-2 or TRBV6-3 to TRBJ1-5; D is perhaps TRBD1 (6 bases). V gave up 6 bases and J gave up 2 bases, with 14 bases separating them. The CDR3 contains 15 residues. Germline V gene lookup returns CDR1 MNHEY and CDR2 SVGEGT. The CDR3 protein is CASSGQGRGNQPQHF. Written as DNA, the CDR3 is TGTGCCAGCAGCGGGCAGGGGAGGGGCAATCAGCCCCAGCATTTT.

The CDR3 nucleotides are TGTGCCAGTAGTCGGGCGGGGAGCTCCTACAATGAGCAGTTCTTC. This encodes CASSRAGSSYNEQFF. The genes are TRBV19 and TRBJ2-1; D is perhaps TRBD2 (6 bases). Germline CDR1 is LNHDA and CDR2 is SQIVND (reference sequence). V lost 5 bases to trimming and J lost 0 bases, with 11 bases between them. The CDR3 length is 15 residues.

The chain joins TRBV5-3 to TRBJ1-2, with 10 bases aligning to TRBD1. Being an ORF, TRBV5-3 has a function that is uncertain. The CDR3 has 14 residues. Trimming at V came to 6 bases and at J to 4 bases, leaving 6 bases not matched to a gene. This CDR3 reads CARIVDRGTYGYTF. The CDR3 region has the DNA TGTGCCAGAATCGTGGACAGGGGGACCTATGGCTACACCTTC.

The chain recombines TRBV12-3 or TRBV12-4 with TRBJ1-1; no definite D call. The CDR3 length is 13 residues. Trimming shortened V by 6 bases and J by 4 bases, and 12 bases separated the two germline ends. CDR3 DNA sequence: TGTGCCAGCAGCCTCCAAGCGAGCACTGAAGCTTTCTTT. Translating gives CASSLQASTEAFF.